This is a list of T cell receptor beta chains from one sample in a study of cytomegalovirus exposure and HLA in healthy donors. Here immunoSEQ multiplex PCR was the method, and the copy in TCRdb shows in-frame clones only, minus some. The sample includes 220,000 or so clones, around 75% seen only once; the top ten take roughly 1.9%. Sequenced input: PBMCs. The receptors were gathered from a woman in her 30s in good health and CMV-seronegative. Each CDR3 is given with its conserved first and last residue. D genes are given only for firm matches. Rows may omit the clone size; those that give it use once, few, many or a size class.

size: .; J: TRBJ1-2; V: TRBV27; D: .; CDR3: CASSLSRFGGYTF; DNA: TGTGCCAGCAGTTTATCGAGGTTCGGGGGCTACACCTTC
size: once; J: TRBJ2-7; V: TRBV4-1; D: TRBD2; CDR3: CASSRDSGRGEQYF; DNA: TGCGCCAGCAGCCGGGACTCCGGGAGGGGGGAGCAGTACTTC
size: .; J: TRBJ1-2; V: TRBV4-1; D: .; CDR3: CASSQARSGYTF; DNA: TGCGCCAGCAGCCAAGCTAGGAGCGGCTACACCTTC
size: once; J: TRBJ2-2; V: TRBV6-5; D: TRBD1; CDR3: CASSLPTGEHRGAVF; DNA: TGTGCCAGCAGCCTCCCGACAGGGGAACACCGGGGAGCTGTTTTT
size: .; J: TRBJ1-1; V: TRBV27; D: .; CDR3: CASSTGSDTEAFF; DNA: TGTGCCAGCAGCACAGGGAGTGACACTGAAGCTTTCTTT
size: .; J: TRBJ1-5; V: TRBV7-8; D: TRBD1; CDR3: CASSGTVGGPQHF; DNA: TGTGCCAGCAGCGGGACAGTAGGAGGACCCCAGCATTTT
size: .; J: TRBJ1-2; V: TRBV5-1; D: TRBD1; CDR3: CASSHGQGNRGGYTF; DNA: TGCGCCAGCAGCCACGGACAGGGGAACAGAGGGGGCTACACCTTC
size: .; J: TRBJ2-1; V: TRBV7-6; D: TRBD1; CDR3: CASSLAPSGQEFF; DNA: TGTGCCAGCAGCTTAGCGCCGAGCGGACAGGAGTTCTTC
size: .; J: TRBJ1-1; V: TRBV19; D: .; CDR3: CASSIAGRAFF; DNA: TGTGCCAGTAGTATTGCAGGTCGAGCTTTCTTT
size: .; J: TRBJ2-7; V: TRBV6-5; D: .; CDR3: CASSFGPSYEQYF; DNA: TGTGCCAGCAGTTTTGGCCCCTCCTACGAGCAGTACTTC
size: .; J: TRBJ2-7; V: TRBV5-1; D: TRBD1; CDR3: CASRSGQNYEQYF; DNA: TGCGCCAGCAGATCGGGACAGAACTACGAGCAGTACTTC
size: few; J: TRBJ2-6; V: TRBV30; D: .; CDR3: CAWSLTGYGANVLTF; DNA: TGTGCCTGGAGTCTCACAGGGTATGGGGCCAACGTCCTGACTTTC
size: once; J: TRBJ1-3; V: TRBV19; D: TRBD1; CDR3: CASSTQTGSGNTIYF; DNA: TGTGCCAGTAGTACCCAGACAGGGTCTGGAAACACCATATATTTT
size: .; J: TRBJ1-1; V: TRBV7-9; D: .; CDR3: CAIMPGMMNTEAFF; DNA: TGTGCCATAATGCCAGGAATGATGAACACTGAAGCTTTCTTT
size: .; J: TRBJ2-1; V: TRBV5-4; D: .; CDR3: CASSVRDYYSYNEQFF; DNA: TGTGCCAGCAGCGTCCGCGACTATTACTCCTACAATGAGCAGTTCTTC
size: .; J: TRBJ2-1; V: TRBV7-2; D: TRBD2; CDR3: CVSSSVPGGILYNEQFF; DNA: TGTGTCAGCAGCTCTGTTCCGGGGGGGATACTATACAATGAGCAGTTCTTC
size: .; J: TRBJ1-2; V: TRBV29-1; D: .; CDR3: CSVANARGGNGYTF; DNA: TGCAGCGTAGCAAACGCCCGGGGCGGGAATGGCTACACCTTC
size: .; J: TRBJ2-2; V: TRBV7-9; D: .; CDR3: CSSSLATSLHTGELFF; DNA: TGTTCCAGCAGCTTAGCGACTAGTCTGCATACCGGGGAGCTGTTTTTT
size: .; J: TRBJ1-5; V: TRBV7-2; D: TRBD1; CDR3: CASSSTGTSNQPQHF; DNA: TGTGCCAGCAGCTCGACAGGGACTAGCAATCAGCCCCAGCATTTT
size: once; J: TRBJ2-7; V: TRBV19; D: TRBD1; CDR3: CAFPGQGSYEQYF; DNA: TGTGCCTTCCCGGGACAGGGATCCTACGAGCAGTACTTC